The T cell receptor (beta chain) described here comes from a study of T cell responses to AZD1222 COVID-19 vaccine. Second-dose recipients at about 4 or about 12 weeks were treated as one pooled group. Germline trimming cut 4 bases from V and 3 bases from J; bases unmatched to any gene: 7. Germline-derived CDR1 and CDR2 are GTSNPN and SVGIG (reference sequence). This CDR3 has 16 residues. Study results and limitations: Spike-wide coverage was observed for vaccine-associated CD4 TCRs, with dominant responses at 160-218 and 743-854. AZD1222 recipients seropositive at baseline numbered only six.

This table comes from immunoSEQ multiplex PCR, and its TCRdb copy is limited to in-frame clones, with some not included. The data hold approximately 170,000 clones, with just over 90% observed a single time. To note about this clone: Its matching antigen is unknown.

The sequencing here drew on peripheral blood, taken 28 days after the second AZD1222 dose. The TCR was taken from an adult who received the AZD1222 COVID-19 vaccine. The rearrangement joins TRBV30 to TRBJ1-6, with TRBD1 matching over 9 bases. CDR3 loop: CAWNRDRASYNSPLHF. The DNA for the CDR3 is TGTGCCTGGAATCGGGACAGGGCGAGCTATAATTCACCCCTCCACTTT.